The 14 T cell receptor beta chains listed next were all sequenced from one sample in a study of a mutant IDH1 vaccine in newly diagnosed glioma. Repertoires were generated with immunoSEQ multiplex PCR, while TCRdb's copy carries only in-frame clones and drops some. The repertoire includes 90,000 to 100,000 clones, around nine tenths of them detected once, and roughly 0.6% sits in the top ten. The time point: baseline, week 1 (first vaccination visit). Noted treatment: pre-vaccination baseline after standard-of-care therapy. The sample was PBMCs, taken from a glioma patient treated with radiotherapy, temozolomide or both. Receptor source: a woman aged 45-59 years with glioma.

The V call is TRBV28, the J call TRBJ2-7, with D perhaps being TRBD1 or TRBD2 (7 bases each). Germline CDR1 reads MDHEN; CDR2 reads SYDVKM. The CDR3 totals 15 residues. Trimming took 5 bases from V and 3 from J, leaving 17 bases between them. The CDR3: CASSIQGGQFYEQYF. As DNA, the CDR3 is TGTGCCAGCAGTATCCAGGGGGGGCAATTCTACGAGCAGTACTTC.

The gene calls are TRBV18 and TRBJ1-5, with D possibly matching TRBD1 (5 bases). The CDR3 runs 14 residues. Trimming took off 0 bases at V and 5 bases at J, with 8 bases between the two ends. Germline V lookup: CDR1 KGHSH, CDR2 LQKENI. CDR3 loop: CASSPPTEDQPQHF. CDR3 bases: TGTGCCAGCTCACCACCGACAGAAGATCAGCCCCAGCATTTT.

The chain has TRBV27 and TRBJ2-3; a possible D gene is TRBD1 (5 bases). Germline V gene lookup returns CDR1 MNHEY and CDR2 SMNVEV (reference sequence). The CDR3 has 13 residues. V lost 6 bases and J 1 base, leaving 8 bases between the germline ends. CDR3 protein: CASSHRRTDTQYF. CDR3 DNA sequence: TGTGCCAGCAGCCACAGGCGCACAGATACGCAGTATTTT.

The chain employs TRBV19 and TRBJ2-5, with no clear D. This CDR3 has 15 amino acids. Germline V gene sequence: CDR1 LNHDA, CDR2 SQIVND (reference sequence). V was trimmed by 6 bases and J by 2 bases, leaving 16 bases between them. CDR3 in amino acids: CASRPSQRRQETQYF. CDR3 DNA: TGTGCCAGTAGGCCCTCCCAGAGACGACAAGAGACCCAGTACTTC.

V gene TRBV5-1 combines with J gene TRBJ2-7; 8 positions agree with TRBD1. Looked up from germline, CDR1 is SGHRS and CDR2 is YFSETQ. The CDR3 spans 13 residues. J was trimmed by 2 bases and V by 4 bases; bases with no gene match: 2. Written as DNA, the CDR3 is TGCGCCAGCAGCCGACAGGGGACCTACGAGCAGTACTTC. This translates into CASSRQGTYEQYF.

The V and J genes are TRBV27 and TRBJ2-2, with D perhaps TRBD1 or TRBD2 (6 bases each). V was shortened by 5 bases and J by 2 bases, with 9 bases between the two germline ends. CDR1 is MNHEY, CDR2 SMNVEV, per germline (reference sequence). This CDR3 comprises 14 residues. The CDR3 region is CASSGGLNTGELFF. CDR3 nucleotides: TGTGCCAGCAGTGGGGGGCTCAACACCGGGGAGCTGTTTTTT.

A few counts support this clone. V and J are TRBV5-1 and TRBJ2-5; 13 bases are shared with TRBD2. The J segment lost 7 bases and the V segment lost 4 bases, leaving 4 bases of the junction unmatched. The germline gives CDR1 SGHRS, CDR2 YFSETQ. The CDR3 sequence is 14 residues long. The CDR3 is CASSPWTSGGTQYF. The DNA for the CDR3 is TGCGCCAGCAGCCCCTGGACTAGCGGGGGGACCCAGTACTTC. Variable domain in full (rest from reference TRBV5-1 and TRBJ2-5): KAGVTQTPRYLIKTRGQQVTLSCSPISGHRSVSWYQQTPGQGLQFLFEYFSETQRNKGNFPGRFSGRQFSNSRSEMNVSTLELGDSALYLCASSPWTSGGTQYFGPGTRLLVL.

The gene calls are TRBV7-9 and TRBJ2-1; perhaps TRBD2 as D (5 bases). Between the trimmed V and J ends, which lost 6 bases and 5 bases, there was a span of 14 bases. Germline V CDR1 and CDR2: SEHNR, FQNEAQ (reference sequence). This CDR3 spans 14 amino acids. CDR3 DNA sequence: TGTGCCAGCAGGGGGAGCTCGGTCGACAATGAGCAGTTCTTC. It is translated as CASRGSSVDNEQFF. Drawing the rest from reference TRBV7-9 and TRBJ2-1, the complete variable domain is DTGVSQNPRHKITKRGQNVTFRCDPISEHNRLYWYRQTLGQGPEFLTYFQNEAQLEKSRLLSDRFSAERPKGSFSTLEIQRTEQGDSAMYLCASRGSSVDNEQFFGPGTRLTVL.

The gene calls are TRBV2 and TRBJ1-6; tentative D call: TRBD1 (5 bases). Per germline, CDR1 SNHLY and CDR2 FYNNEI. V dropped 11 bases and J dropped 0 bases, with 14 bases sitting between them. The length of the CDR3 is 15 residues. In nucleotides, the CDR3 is TGTGCCTCCCGTCAGGGCGCCTCCTATAATTCACCCCTCCACTTT. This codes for CASRQGASYNSPLHF.

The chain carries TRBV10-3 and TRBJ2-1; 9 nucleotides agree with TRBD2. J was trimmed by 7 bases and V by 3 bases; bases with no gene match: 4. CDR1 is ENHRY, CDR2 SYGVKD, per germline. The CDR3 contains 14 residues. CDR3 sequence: CAISDSGSGNEQFF. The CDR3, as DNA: TGTGCCATCAGTGATAGCGGGAGTGGGAATGAGCAGTTCTTC.

The CDR3 bases are TGCGCCAGCAGCCAAGGCGGGACAGGGGGCGAAAACATTCAGTACTTC. It is translated as CASSQGGTGGENIQYF. This rearrangement joins TRBV4-1 to TRBJ2-4; 12 bases align to TRBD1. V dropped 1 base and J dropped 5; count of bases not matched to a gene: 3. The germline V gene encodes CDR1 MGHRA and CDR2 YSYEKL. The CDR3 runs 16 residues.

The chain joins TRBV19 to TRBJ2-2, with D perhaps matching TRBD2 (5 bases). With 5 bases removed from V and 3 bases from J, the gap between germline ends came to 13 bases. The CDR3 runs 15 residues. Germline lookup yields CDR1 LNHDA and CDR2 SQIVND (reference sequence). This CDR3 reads CASSPQAGDTGELFF. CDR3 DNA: TGTGCCAGTAGTCCTCAGGCCGGGGACACCGGGGAGCTGTTTTTT.

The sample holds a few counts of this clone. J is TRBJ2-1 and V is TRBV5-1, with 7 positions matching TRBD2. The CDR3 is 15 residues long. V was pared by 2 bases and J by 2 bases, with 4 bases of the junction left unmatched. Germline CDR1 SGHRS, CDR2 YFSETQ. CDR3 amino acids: CASSLGGSTYNEQFF. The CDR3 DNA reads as TGCGCCAGCAGCTTAGGCGGGAGTACCTACAATGAGCAGTTCTTC.

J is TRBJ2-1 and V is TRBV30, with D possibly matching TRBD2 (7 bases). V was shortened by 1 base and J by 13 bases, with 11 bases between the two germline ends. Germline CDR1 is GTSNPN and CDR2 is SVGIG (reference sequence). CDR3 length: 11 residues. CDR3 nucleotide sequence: TGTGCCTGGAGTGGGGGGGGCGTTCAGTTCTTC. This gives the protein CAWSGGGVQFF. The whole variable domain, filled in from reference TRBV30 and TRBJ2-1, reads SQTIHQWPATLVQPVGSPLSLECTVEGTSNPNLYWYRQAAGRGLQLLFYSVGIGQISSEVPQNLSASRPQDRQFILSSKKLLLSDSGFYLCAWSGGGVQFFGPGTRLTVL.